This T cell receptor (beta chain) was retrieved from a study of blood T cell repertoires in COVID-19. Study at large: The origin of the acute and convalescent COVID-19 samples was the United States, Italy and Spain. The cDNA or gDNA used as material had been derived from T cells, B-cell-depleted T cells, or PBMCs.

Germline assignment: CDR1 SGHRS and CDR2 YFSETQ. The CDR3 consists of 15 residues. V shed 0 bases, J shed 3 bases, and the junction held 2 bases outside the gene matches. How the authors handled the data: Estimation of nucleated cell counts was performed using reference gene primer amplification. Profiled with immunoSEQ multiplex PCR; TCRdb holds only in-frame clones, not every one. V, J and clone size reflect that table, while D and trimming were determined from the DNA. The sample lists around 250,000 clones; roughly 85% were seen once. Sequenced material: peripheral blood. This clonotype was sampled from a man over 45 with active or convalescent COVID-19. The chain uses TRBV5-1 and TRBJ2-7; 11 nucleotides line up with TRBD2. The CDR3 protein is CASSLGTSGLYEQYF. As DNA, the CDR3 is TGCGCCAGCAGCTTGGGGACTAGCGGGCTCTACGAGCAGTACTTC.